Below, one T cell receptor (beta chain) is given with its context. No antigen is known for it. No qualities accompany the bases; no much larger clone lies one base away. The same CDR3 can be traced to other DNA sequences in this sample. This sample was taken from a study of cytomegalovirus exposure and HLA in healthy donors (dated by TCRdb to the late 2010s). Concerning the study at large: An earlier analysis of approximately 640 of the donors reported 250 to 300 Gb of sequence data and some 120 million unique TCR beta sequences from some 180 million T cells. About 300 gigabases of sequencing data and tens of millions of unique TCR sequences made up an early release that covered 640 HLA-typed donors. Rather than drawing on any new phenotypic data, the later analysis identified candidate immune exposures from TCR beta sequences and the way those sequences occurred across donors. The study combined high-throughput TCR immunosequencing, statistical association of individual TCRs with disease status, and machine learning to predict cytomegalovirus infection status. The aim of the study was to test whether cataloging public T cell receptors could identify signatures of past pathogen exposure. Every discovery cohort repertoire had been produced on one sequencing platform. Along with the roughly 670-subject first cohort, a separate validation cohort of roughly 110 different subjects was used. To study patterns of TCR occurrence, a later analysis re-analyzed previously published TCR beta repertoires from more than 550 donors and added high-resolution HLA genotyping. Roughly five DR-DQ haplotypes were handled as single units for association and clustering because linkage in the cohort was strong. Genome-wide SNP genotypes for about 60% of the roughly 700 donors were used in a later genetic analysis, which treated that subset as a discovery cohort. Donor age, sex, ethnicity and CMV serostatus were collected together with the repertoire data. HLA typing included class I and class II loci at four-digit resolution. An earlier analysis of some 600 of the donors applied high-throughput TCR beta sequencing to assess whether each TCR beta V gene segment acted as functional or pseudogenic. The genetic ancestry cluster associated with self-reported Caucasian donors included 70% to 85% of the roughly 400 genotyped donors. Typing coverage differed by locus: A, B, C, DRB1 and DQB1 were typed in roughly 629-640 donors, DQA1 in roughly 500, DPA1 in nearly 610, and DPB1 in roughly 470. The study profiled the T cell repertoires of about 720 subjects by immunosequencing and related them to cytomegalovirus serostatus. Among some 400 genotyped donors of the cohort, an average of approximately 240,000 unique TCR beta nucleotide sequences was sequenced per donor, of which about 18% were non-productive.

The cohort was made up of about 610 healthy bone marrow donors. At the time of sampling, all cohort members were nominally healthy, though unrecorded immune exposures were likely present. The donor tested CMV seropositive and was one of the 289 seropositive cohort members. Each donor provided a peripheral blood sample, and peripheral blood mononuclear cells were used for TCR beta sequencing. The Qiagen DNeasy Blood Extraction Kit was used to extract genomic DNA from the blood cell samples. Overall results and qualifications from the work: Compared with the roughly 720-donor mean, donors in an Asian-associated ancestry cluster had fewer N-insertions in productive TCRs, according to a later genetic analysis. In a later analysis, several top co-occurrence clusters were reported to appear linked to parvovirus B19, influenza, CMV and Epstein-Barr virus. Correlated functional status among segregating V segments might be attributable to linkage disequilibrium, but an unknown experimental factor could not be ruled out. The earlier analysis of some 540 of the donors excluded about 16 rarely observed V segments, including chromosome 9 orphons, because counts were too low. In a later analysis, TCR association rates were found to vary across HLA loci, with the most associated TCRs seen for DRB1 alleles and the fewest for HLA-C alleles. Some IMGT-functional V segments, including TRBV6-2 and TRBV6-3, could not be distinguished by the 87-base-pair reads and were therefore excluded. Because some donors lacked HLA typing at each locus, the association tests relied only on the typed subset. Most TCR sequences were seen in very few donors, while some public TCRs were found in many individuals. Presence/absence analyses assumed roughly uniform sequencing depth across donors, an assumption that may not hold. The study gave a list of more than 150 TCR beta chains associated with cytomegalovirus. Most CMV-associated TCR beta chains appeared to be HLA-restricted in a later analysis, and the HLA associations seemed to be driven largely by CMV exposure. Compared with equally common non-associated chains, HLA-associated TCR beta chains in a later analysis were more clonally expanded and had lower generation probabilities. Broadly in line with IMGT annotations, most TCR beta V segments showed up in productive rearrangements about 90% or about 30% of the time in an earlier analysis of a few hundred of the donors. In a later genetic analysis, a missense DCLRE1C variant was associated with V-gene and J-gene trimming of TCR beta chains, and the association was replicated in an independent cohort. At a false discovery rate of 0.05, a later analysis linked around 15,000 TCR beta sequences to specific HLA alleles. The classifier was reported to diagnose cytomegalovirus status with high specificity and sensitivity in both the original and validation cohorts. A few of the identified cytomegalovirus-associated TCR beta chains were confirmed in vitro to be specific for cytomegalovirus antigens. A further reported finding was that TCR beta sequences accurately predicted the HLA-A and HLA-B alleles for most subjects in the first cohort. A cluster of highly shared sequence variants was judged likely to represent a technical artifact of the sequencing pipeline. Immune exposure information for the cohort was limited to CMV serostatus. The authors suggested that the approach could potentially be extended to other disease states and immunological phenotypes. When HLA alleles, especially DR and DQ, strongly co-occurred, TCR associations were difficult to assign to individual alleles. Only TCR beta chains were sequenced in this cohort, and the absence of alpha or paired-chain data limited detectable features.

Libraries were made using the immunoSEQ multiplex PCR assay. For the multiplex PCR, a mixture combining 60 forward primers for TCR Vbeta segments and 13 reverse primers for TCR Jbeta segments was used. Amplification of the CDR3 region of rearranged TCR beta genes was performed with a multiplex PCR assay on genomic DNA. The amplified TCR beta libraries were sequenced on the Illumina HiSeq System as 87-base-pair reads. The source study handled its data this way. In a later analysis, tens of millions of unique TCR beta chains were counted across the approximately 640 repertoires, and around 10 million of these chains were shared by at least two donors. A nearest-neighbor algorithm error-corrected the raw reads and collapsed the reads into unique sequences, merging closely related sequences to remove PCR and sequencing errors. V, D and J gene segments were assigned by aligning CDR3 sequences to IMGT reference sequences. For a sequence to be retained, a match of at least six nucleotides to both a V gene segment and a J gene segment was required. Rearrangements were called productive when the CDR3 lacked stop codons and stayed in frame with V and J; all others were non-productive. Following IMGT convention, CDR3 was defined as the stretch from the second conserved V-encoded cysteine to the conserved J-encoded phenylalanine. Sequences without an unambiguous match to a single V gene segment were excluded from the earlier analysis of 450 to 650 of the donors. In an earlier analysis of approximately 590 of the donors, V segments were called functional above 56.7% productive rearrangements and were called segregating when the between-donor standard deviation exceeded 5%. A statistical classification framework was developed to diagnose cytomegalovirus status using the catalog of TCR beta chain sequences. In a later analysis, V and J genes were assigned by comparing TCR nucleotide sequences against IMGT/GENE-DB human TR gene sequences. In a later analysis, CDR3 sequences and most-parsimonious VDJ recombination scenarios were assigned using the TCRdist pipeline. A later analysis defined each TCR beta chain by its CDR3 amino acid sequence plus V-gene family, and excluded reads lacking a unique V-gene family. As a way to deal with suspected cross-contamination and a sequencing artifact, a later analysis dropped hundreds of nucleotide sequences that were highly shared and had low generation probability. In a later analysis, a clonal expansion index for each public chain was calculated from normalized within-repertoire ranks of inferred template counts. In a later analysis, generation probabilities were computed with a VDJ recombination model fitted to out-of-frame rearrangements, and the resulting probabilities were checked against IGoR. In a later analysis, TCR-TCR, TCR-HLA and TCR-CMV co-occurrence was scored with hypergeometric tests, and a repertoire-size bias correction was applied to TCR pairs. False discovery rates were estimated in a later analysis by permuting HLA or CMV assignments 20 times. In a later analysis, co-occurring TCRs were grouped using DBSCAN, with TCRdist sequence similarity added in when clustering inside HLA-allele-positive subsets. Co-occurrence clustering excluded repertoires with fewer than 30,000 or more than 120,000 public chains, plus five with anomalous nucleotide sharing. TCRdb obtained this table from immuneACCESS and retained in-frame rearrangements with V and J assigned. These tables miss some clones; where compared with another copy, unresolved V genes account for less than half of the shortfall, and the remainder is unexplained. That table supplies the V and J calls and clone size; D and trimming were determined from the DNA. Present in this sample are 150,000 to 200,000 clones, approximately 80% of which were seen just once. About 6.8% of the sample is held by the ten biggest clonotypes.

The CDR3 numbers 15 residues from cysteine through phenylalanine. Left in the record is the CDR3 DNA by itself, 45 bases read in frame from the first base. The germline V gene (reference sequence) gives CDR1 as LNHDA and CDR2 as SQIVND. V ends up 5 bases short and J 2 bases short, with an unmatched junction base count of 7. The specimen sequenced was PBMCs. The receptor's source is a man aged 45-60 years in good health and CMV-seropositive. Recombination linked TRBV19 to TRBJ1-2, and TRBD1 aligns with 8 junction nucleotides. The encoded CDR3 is CASSGSGQVNYGYTF. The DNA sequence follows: TGTGCCAGTAGTGGGTCGGGACAGGTGAACTATGGCTACACCTTC.